The 19 T cell receptor beta chains below all came from one sample that was sequenced in a study of blood T cells in healthy people across ages. Alongside a J-beta primer mix, a sample-barcoded 5' primer served in a second PCR lasting roughly 7 to 11 cycles. TCRdb ran MiXCR on the 5' RACE reads and lists one entry per CDR3 protein. The data hold some 880,000 distinct CDR3 sequences, with approximately 35% observed a single time. Input material: blood. The receptors originated from a man in his late teens or twenties in good health.

This clonotype was observed a few times. The chain has TRBV23-1 and TRBJ2-2; tentatively, D is TRBD1 (6 bases). TRBV23-1 is labeled an ORF, and its function is uncertain. V lost 0 bases to trimming and J lost 1 base, with 12 bases between them. The CDR3 sequence is 17 residues long. The CDR3 DNA reads as TGCGCCAGCAGTCAATCGAAGGACAGATTGAACACCGGGGAGCTGTTTTTT. Encoded protein: CASSQSKDRLNTGELFF.

There are many counts of this clonotype. The J gene is TRBJ2-1, the V gene TRBV7-2; D remains unclear. CDR1 is SGHTA, CDR2 FQGNSA, per germline. This CDR3 has 15 amino acids. The V gene lost 5 bases and the J gene lost 0 bases, with 11 bases spanning the gap. This chain's CDR3 is CASSPPDGSYNEQFF. In DNA, the CDR3 is TGTGCCAGCAGCCCCCCAGACGGCTCCTACAATGAGCAGTTCTTC.

The count of this clonotype is one. This chain joins TRBV20-1 and TRBJ2-4, with 9 positions matching TRBD2. This CDR3 is built from 14 residues. Trimming cost V 4 bases and J 3 bases; bases outside gene matches: 4. CDR1 and CDR2 (germline): DFQATT, SNEGSKA (reference sequence). As DNA, the CDR3 is TGCAGTGCTAAGCGGGGGGTCGACAAAAACATTCAGTACTTC. It yields the protein CSAKRGVDKNIQYF.

The chain recombines TRBV4-2 with TRBJ1-5; D may be TRBD1 (5 bases). Trimming took off 3 bases at V and 3 bases at J, with 15 bases between the two ends. Germline assignment: CDR1 LGHNA and CDR2 YNFKEQ. This CDR3 has 16 residues. The CDR3 DNA reads TGTGCCAGCAGCCACGAAGTTGGAGGGGACAATCAGCCCCAGCATTTT. It codes for CASSHEVGGDNQPQHF.

The genes are TRBV4-1 and TRBJ2-6, with TRBD2 identical over 10 bases. Germline values: CDR1 MGHRA, CDR2 YSYEKL. The CDR3 runs 19 residues. Trimming at V came to 1 base and at J to 0 bases, leaving 6 bases not matched to a gene. The CDR3 here is CASSQATSGVDSGANVLTF. The CDR3 region has the DNA TGCGCCAGCAGCCAAGCTACTAGCGGGGTTGACTCTGGGGCCAACGTCCTGACTTTC.

V usage is TRBV4-3 and J usage is TRBJ2-1, with D tentatively TRBD2 (6 bases). Trimming stripped 0 bases from V and 6 bases from J, with 18 bases between. Germline values: CDR1 LGHNA, CDR2 YSLEER. There are 17 residues in the CDR3. The CDR3 sequence: CASSQDIRDFTANEQFF. The CDR3 nucleotides read TGCGCCAGCAGCCAAGATATCCGGGACTTCACCGCCAATGAGCAGTTCTTC.

The chain carries TRBV20-1 and TRBJ2-7; TRBD1 aligns across 11 bases. CDR3 size: 14 residues. V lost 5 bases and J lost 6; bases outside the gene matches: 9. Germline values: CDR1 DFQATT, CDR2 SNEGSKA (reference sequence). CDR3 sequence (DNA): TGCAGTGCTCCCCCCGGGACAGGGGGGTTCGAGCAGTACTTC. It yields the protein CSAPPGTGGFEQYF.

The chain links TRBV20-1 to TRBJ1-2, with D hard to call. CDR1 is DFQATT and CDR2 is SNEGSKA in the germline V gene (reference sequence). The V end lost 0 bases, the J end lost 0 bases, and 11 bases lay between the germline ends. The CDR3 totals 15 residues. The CDR3 DNA reads as TGCAGTGCTAGAGATCACACAGATGCTAACTATGGCTACACCTTC. This encodes CSARDHTDANYGYTF.

The V call is TRBV3-1, the J call TRBJ2-7; D possibly uses TRBD1 or TRBD2 (7 bases each). The CDR3 sequence is 15 residues long. The germline V gene has CDR1 LGHDT and CDR2 YNNKEL (reference sequence). Deletions cut 4 bases from V and 7 bases from J, with 20 bases between. This CDR3 is CASSPQGGQWNEQYF. The CDR3 coding sequence is TGTGCCAGCAGCCCCCAGGGGGGGCAGTGGAATGAGCAGTACTTC.

This clonotype appeared a single time. The V and J genes are TRBV16 and TRBJ2-1; TRBD1 is a possible D gene (5 bases). The V gene's germline CDR1 is KGHSY and CDR2 FQNENV. CDR3 length: 16 residues. The germline V and J ends were trimmed by 4 bases and 3 bases, with 16 bases remaining between them. The CDR3 DNA sequence: TGTGCCAGCAGCCGCCAGCCAGAAAGGGGCTACAATGAGCAGTTCTTC. It specifies CASSRQPERGYNEQFF.

This sequence joins TRBV20-1 and TRBJ1-5; D remains ambiguous. This CDR3 region has 15 residues. Germline V gives CDR1 DFQATT, CDR2 SNEGSKA (reference sequence). The V gene lost 1 base and the J gene lost 3 bases, with 13 bases spanning the gap. The CDR3 DNA sequence: TGCAGTGCTAGAGTGCCCCGCTTCCCCAATCAGCCCCAGCATTTT. Amino acid sequence: CSARVPRFPNQPQHF.

This clonotype was counted a few times. The V call is TRBV7-2, the J call TRBJ2-7; perhaps TRBD1 as D (6 bases). The CDR3 consists of 17 residues. The germline V and J ends were trimmed by 1 base and 6 bases, with 22 bases remaining between them. Germline CDR1 SGHTA, CDR2 FQGNSA. The CDR3 bases are TGTGCCAGCAGCTTAGGTTCTTTTGTCGGCAGGGGAAGCGAGCAGTACTTC. It yields the protein CASSLGSFVGRGSEQYF.

In this sample, this clonotype turned up a few times. The chain links TRBV12-3 or TRBV12-4 to TRBJ2-5; 7 nucleotides match TRBD2. CDR3 length: 12 amino acids. The V segment lost 6 bases and the J segment 3 bases; nucleotides outside the gene matches: 1. The CDR3, as DNA: TGTGCCAGCAGCGGACTAGAAGAGACCCAGTACTTC. Amino acid sequence: CASSGLEETQYF.

The chain recombines TRBV3-1 with TRBJ2-2; D is possibly TRBD2 (5 bases). The CDR3 runs to 17 residues. Trimming removed 4 bases at V and 7 bases at J, with 22 bases between. Germline assignment: CDR1 LGHDT and CDR2 YNNKEL (reference sequence). This chain's CDR3 is CASSRTRNPTSGGELFF. CDR3 nucleotide sequence: TGTGCCAGCAGCCGCACTAGAAACCCAACCTCCGGCGGGGAGCTGTTTTTT. Looking up the rest from reference TRBV3-1 and TRBJ2-2 gives the full variable domain: DTAVSQTPKYLVTQMGNDKSIKCEQNLGHDTMYWYKQDSKKFLKIMFSYNNKELIINETVPNRFSPKSPDKAHLNLHINSLELGDSAVYFCASSRTRNPTSGGELFFGEGSRLTVL.

V is TRBV5-1 and J is TRBJ2-3; D gene unclear. V was trimmed by 2 bases and J by 0 bases, leaving 13 bases between them. CDR1 is SGHRS, CDR2 YFSETQ, per germline. This CDR3 has 16 residues. CDR3 DNA sequence: TGCGCCAGCAGCTTCTTAGACACCTCTAGCACAGATACGCAGTATTTT. Protein product: CASSFLDTSSTDTQYF. The complete variable domain, with remaining parts taken from reference TRBV5-1 and TRBJ2-3, reads KAGVTQTPRYLIKTRGQQVTLSCSPISGHRSVSWYQQTPGQGLQFLFEYFSETQRNKGNFPGRFSGRQFSNSRSEMNVSTLELGDSALYLCASSFLDTSSTDTQYFGPGTRLTVL.

This clonotype was seen at least ten times. The V and J genes are TRBV12-3 or TRBV12-4 and TRBJ2-3, with D perhaps TRBD1 or TRBD2 (5 bases each). The CDR3 spans 14 residues. The V end was cut by 7 bases, the J end by 2 bases, with 13 bases between. CDR3 loop: CASTTRGSTDTQYF. The CDR3 region has the DNA TGTGCCAGCACCACCCGGGGCTCCACAGATACGCAGTATTTT.

V usage is TRBV20-1 and J usage is TRBJ2-7; 9 positions match TRBD2. V was pared by 3 bases and J by 7 bases, with 13 bases of the junction left unmatched. This CDR3 is built from 15 residues. The germline V gene encodes CDR1 DFQATT and CDR2 SNEGSKA (reference sequence). The CDR3 nucleotides read TGCAGTGCTAGTTCTTTGGCGGGGGGGCGAGGTGAGCAGTACTTC. Protein: CSASSLAGGRGEQYF.

This clonotype came up a few times. The chain is built from TRBV6-2 or TRBV6-3 and TRBJ1-5, with D uncertain. Per the germline V gene, CDR1 is MNHEY and CDR2 is SVGEGT. This CDR3 contains 15 residues. Trimming took off 5 bases at V and 5 bases at J, with 16 bases between the two ends. This CDR3 is CASSDISHSYQPQHF. The CDR3 DNA reads as TGTGCCAGCAGTGACATTTCTCACAGCTATCAGCCCCAGCATTTT.

This clonotype was detected a few times. The V and J genes are TRBV4-3 and TRBJ2-7; the D is unclear. The length of the CDR3 is 14 residues. Trimming removed 8 bases at V and 1 base at J, with 15 bases between. CDR1 LGHNA and CDR2 YSLEER come from the germline V gene. The CDR3 DNA reads as TGCGCCAGCGCCTGTGTGTGGAAATCCTACGAGCAGTACTTC. Protein sequence: CASACVWKSYEQYF.